The 7 T cell receptor beta chains listed next were all sequenced from one sample in a study of CD8 T cells in ankylosing spondylitis. Whole-study findings and limits: Blood of patients with ankylosing spondylitis appeared to be characterized by a TCR beta motif of roughly eight highly homologous variants.

Via MiXCR, TCRdb re-called the 5' RACE reads, giving one row per CDR3 protein. The sample consists of around 440,000 distinct CDR3 sequences, approximately 17% of them appearing once. Antigens for these TCRs are unknown. What was sequenced was blood, either unsorted or a sorted T cell fraction (not recorded which). The source is a male donor with ankylosing spondylitis.

V and J are TRBV3-1 and TRBJ2-7; TRBD2 matches at 13 bases. V shed 1 base, J shed 0 bases, and the junction held 6 bases outside the gene matches. CDR1 is LGHDT, CDR2 YNNKEL, per germline (reference sequence). The CDR3 consists of 18 residues. The CDR3 sequence is CASSQGGLAGVNSYEQYF. In nucleotides, the CDR3 is TGTGCCAGCAGCCAAGGAGGACTAGCGGGGGTAAACTCCTACGAGCAGTACTTC.

This clonotype has only a few counts. The J gene is TRBJ2-4, the V gene TRBV12-3 or TRBV12-4; 12 positions agree with TRBD1. V lost 5 bases, J lost 8 bases, and 7 bases stayed unmatched. This CDR3 comprises 15 residues. Here the CDR3 reads CASSPGQGAKYIQYF. The CDR3 bases are TGTGCCAGCAGTCCGGGACAGGGGGCGAAGTACATTCAGTACTTC.

J is TRBJ1-4 and V is TRBV20-1; D call uncertain. This CDR3 contains 14 residues. The ends were cut back, 1 base at V and 6 bases at J, with 12 bases in the middle. Germline V gene data show CDR1 as DFQATT and CDR2 as SNEGSKA (reference sequence). The CDR3 DNA sequence: TGCAGTGCTAGAGTTGCGGCTCAGGATGAAAAACTGTTTTTT. This sequence encodes CSARVAAQDEKLFF.

The genes are TRBV5-1 and TRBJ2-1, with 11 positions matching TRBD2. The CDR3 extends over 16 amino acids. From germline, CDR1 is SGHRS and CDR2 YFSETQ. The V segment lost 4 bases and the J segment 7 bases; nucleotides outside the gene matches: 10. The CDR3 region has the DNA TGCGCCAGCAGCCTTTCCGGGACTAGCGGCCTTAATGAGCAGTTCTTC. Its protein is CASSLSGTSGLNEQFF.

The rearrangement joins TRBV10-3 to TRBJ1-4, with D unclear. Looked up from germline, CDR1 is ENHRY and CDR2 is SYGVKD. Trimming left V 6 bases short and J 5 bases short, with 10 bases between. The CDR3 is 13 residues long. The CDR3 DNA is TGTGCCATCAGGACGGCTGCGAATGAAAAACTGTTTTTT. This sequence encodes CAIRTAANEKLFF.

This sequence joins TRBV24-1 and TRBJ1-2, with D possibly TRBD1 on 5 matching bases. The CDR3 loop spans 10 amino acids. Germline-derived CDR1 and CDR2 are KGHDR and SFDVKD. The ends were cut back, 11 bases at V and 11 bases at J, with 14 bases in the middle. The CDR3 coding sequence is TGTGCCAGCCAGATGGGGGAGTACACCTTC. This codes for CASQMGEYTF.

This clonotype was picked up a small number of times. The chain recombines TRBV5-1 with TRBJ1-1; tentatively, D is TRBD1 (5 bases). This CDR3 has 14 amino acids. The V end lost 5 bases, the J end lost 4 bases, and 15 bases lay between the germline ends. Germline V gives CDR1 SGHRS, CDR2 YFSETQ. CDR3 coding DNA: TGCGCCAGCAGGAGGGGCCCGGGGGGCACTGAAGCTTTCTTT. This codes for CASRRGPGGTEAFF.